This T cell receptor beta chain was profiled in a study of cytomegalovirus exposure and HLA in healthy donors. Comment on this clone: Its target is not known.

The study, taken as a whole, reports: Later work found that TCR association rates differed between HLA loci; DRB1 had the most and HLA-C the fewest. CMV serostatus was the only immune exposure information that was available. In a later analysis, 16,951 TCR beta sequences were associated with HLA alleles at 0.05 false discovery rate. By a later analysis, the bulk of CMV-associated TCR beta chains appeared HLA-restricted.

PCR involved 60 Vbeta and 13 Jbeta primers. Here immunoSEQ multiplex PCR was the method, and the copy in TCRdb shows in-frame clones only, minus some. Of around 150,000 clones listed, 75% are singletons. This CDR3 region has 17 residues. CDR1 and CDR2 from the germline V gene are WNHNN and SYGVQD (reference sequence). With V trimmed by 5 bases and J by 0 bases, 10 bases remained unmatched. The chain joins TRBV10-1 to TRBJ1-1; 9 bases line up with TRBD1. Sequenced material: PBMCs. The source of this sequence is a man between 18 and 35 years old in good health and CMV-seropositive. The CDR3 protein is CASSFGTGRGMNTEAFF. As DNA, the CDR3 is TGCGCCAGCAGTTTCGGGACAGGGAGGGGGATGAACACTGAAGCTTTCTTT.